This T cell receptor (beta chain) was profiled in a study of vaccination and CD4 T cells after COVID-19 (dated by TCRdb to the early 2020s). With regard to the full study: Convalescent patients had a positive SARS-CoV-2 result on nasal swab PCR, and of these patients, some 10 had mild disease and one had severe disease. Two doses of either the Pfizer-BioNTech BNT162b2 vaccine (n=8) or the Moderna mRNA-1273 vaccine (n=2) were administered to participants. In ten to eleven COVID-19 convalescent patients and a handful of infection-naive healthy vaccine recipients, the spike-specific CD4+ TCR repertoire before mRNA vaccination was compared with the repertoire after mRNA vaccination. In the convalescent cohort there were six males and four females, among whom were two Hispanic individuals, seven Caucasians, two Asians and one multiracial person. For stimulating the cultures, overlapping spike peptide pools were used, derived from SARS-CoV-2 as well as from the common cold coronaviruses HCoV-NL63, HCoV-OC43 and HCoV-229E. Post-COVID blood samples were collected from convalescent patients a median of roughly 100 days after diagnosis, with a range of roughly 35 to 180 days. Post-vaccine blood samples were taken a median of about 77 days after the second vaccine dose, with a range of about 14 to 241 days. In control cultures, a CEFX viral epitope pool was used as positive control, an HIV-1 Nef peptide pool was used as negative control, or no peptide was added.

V was cut back by 1 base and J by 8 bases, leaving a gap of 16 bases between them. For CDR1 and CDR2, the germline V gene lists KGHSH and LQKENI. Including the terminal cysteine and phenylalanine, the CDR3 comprises 15 residues. The only DNA kept is the CDR3, 45 bases in frame from the first base. The intended sense of this specimen's treatment or condition label: roughly 10-day PBMC culture with coronavirus spike peptide pools or control peptides (ViraFEST assay). The study used the ViraFEST assay, which expanded antigen-specific T cells with peptide pools and then identified expanded clonotypes by TCR sequencing. Positive SARS-CoV-2 PCR tests in the convalescent patients dated from March to December 2020, before Alpha, Beta and Delta variants emerged in the United States. About 1.8 million PBMCs per well were cultured in IMDM with roughly 5% human AB serum and 8.5 to 10 IU/ml IL-2, plus 10 ug/ml peptide pools. Half of the culture medium was replaced with fresh IL-2-containing medium on days 3 and 7. After 9 to 10 days of culture, CD4+ T cells were isolated by negative selection using the EasySep CD4+ T cell isolation kit. Ficoll-Paque Plus gradient centrifugation was used to isolate PBMCs from whole blood, and the isolated PBMCs were then either used fresh or cryopreserved at -140C. Triplicate wells were generally used for each culture condition.

The method was PCR. DNA from cultured CD4+ T cells was subjected to TCR sequencing with the Oncomine TCR Beta short-read assay at the Johns Hopkins FTIC core. The QIAamp micro DNA kit was used to extract genomic DNA from the cultured CD4+ T cells. The Oncomine TCR Beta libraries from cultured CD4+ T cells were pooled using unique dual indexes and then sequenced on an Illumina iSeq 100. On the authors' methods: Non-productive sequences were removed, and CDR3s that did not start with C, did not end with F or W, or were shorter than 7 amino acids were discarded. The MANAFEST web application was used to identify antigen-specific clonotypes by comparing peptide-stimulated wells against reference wells and other culture wells. For a clone to be called positive, the clone needed an FDR below 0.05, an odds ratio above 5, and a productive frequency above 0.1% in at least two of three replicate wells. Cross-reactive clonotypes were defined as significantly expanded in both SARS-CoV-2 spike wells and at least one common cold coronavirus spike condition. Levenshtein distances (stringdist) and unrooted phylogenetic trees (ape) in R version 3.6.1 were used to assess CDR3 homology. TCRdb trimmed the raw reads at Q25, called clones with MiXCR and kept productive beta chains. Merged by CDR3 protein, the rows form single entries marked with the most common genes and DNA. Clone size and V and J calls follow TCRdb, not the original study. The sample profile shows about 5,500 distinct CDR3 sequences; about 45% of them were found once. 25% to 35% of the sample comes from the top ten.

The investigation overall reported the following: Although the median number of SARS-CoV-2-reactive clonotypes went up from more than 20 after infection to 38 after vaccination, the increase was not significant. Among the post-vaccine SARS-CoV-2-reactive clones in convalescent patients, a median approximately 90% showed up only after vaccination, which suggests vaccine-specific priming. In convalescent patients, nearly all vaccine-specific clones (304 of 307) were found to be mono-reactive for SARS-CoV-2 spike rather than cross-reactive with common cold coronaviruses. Relatively few convalescent patients were included in the study, and early timepoints after natural infection were not analyzed.

With regard to this clonotype: Its antigen target is currently unknown. The sample holds no much larger clone one base away, and base qualities are not on file.

The rearrangement joined TRBV18 to TRBJ2-3; a confident D gene designation cannot be given. The receptor's source is a human donor who had recovered from COVID-19. Sequencing was done on a sample of CD4+ T cells from blood, cultured in vitro. The base sequence is TGTGCCAGCTCACCACGGATGATTAGTTTTGCTACGCAGTATTTT. This encodes CASSPRMISFATQYF.